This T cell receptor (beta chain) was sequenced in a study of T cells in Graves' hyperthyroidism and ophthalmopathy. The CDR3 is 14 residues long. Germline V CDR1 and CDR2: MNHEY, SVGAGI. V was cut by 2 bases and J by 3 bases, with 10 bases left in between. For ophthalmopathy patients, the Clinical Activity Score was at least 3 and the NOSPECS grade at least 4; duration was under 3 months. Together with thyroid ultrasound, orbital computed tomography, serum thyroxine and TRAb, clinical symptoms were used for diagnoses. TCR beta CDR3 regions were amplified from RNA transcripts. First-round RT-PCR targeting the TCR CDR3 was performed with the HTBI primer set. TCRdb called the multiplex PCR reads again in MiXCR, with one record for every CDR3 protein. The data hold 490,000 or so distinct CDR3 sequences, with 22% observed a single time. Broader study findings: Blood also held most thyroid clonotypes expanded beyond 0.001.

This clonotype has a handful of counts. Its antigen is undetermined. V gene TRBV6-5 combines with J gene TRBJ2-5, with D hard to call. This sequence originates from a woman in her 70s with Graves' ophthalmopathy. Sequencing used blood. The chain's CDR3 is CASSYVGIKETQYF. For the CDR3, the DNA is TGTGCCAGCAGTTACGTTGGCATAAAAGAGACCCAGTACTTC.